This is a list of T cell receptor beta chains from one sample in a study of T-cell memory formation after mild COVID-19. Via MiXCR, TCRdb re-called the 5' RACE reads, giving one row per CDR3 protein. The table has 450,000 or so distinct CDR3 sequences, roughly 25% seen once. The sequencing input was PBMCs or a T cell subset sorted from them (not recorded which). These receptors came from an adult woman who had mild COVID-19 (a few samples of this study predate the infection). Cell type and time point are not known. The CDR3 runs from the conserved cysteine through the conserved F or W. D genes are given only for firm matches. Where a row states a size, it is once, few, many or the class of an expanded clone; other rows omit it.

J gene: TRBJ1-1
V gene: TRBV9
clone size: .
D gene: TRBD1
CDR3 protein: CASSVGERTGMNTEAFF
CDR3 DNA: TGTGCCAGCAGCGTAGGGGAGAGGACAGGTATGAACACTGAAGCTTTCTTT

J gene: TRBJ2-1
V gene: TRBV21-1
clone size: many
D gene: .
CDR3 protein: CASSNPGQNNNEQFF
CDR3 DNA: TGTGCCAGCAGCAACCCCGGACAGAACAACAATGAGCAGTTCTTC

J gene: TRBJ2-3
V gene: TRBV19
clone size: .
D gene: .
CDR3 protein: CASSSQGAGHGDTQYF
CDR3 DNA: TGTGCCAGTAGTTCCCAGGGAGCGGGTCATGGAGATACGCAGTATTTT

J gene: TRBJ2-1
V gene: TRBV12-3/TRBV12-4
clone size: .
D gene: TRBD2
CDR3 protein: CASSLGWAGVVNEQFF
CDR3 DNA: TGTGCCAGCAGTTTGGGCTGGGCGGGGGTGGTCAATGAGCAGTTCTTC

J gene: TRBJ1-2
V gene: TRBV6-5
clone size: .
D gene: TRBD1
CDR3 protein: CASSTGQALPYYGYTF
CDR3 DNA: TGTGCCAGCAGCACCGGACAGGCCCTTCCATACTATGGCTACACCTTC

J gene: TRBJ2-7
V gene: TRBV12-3/TRBV12-4
clone size: many
D gene: .
CDR3 protein: CASSLRGHYEQYF
CDR3 DNA: TGTGCCAGCAGTTTGCGGGGACATTACGAGCAGTACTTC

J gene: TRBJ2-1
V gene: TRBV6-5
clone size: .
D gene: TRBD1
CDR3 protein: CASSYSPGGFNEQFF
CDR3 DNA: TGTGCCAGCAGTTACTCGCCAGGGGGCTTCAATGAGCAGTTCTTC

J gene: TRBJ2-3
V gene: TRBV6-5
clone size: .
D gene: TRBD2
CDR3 protein: CASGRAYPDTDTQYF
CDR3 DNA: TGTGCGAGCGGGAGGGCCTATCCGGACACAGATACGCAGTATTTT

J gene: TRBJ2-4
V gene: TRBV11-2
clone size: .
D gene: TRBD1
CDR3 protein: CASSLERTGGAKNIQYF
CDR3 DNA: TGTGCCAGCAGCTTAGAAAGGACAGGGGGAGCCAAAAACATTCAGTACTTC

J gene: TRBJ2-1
V gene: TRBV4-1
clone size: .
D gene: TRBD2
CDR3 protein: CASSQGSGRTPYNEQFF
CDR3 DNA: TGCGCCAGCAGCCAAGGTAGCGGGAGGACCCCCTACAATGAGCAGTTCTTC

J gene: TRBJ2-3
V gene: TRBV6-5
clone size: .
D gene: TRBD2
CDR3 protein: CASSWAGGARDTQYF
CDR3 DNA: TGTGCCAGCAGTTGGGCCGGGGGGGCACGGGATACGCAGTATTTT

J gene: TRBJ2-5
V gene: TRBV6-5
clone size: .
D gene: TRBD2
CDR3 protein: CASSYSLAEPQETQYF
CDR3 DNA: TGTGCCAGCAGTTACTCCCTAGCGGAGCCCCAAGAGACCCAGTACTTC

J gene: TRBJ2-5
V gene: TRBV5-1
clone size: few
D gene: TRBD1
CDR3 protein: CASSYDGTVKETQYF
CDR3 DNA: TGCGCCAGCAGCTATGATGGGACAGTCAAAGAGACCCAGTACTTC

J gene: TRBJ2-1
V gene: TRBV6-5
clone size: .
D gene: TRBD2
CDR3 protein: CASSSPTSGRVGEQFF
CDR3 DNA: TGTGCCAGCAGTTCCCCGACTAGCGGGAGAGTAGGCGAGCAGTTCTTC

J gene: TRBJ2-7
V gene: TRBV7-9
clone size: .
D gene: .
CDR3 protein: CASSGSEQYF
CDR3 DNA: TGTGCCAGCTCTGGATCCGAGCAGTACTTC

J gene: TRBJ2-3
V gene: TRBV5-1
clone size: few
D gene: TRBD2
CDR3 protein: CASSGGLAGPRTDTQYF
CDR3 DNA: TGCGCCAGCAGCGGTGGACTAGCGGGTCCGCGCACAGATACGCAGTATTTT

J gene: TRBJ2-3
V gene: TRBV9
clone size: .
D gene: TRBD2
CDR3 protein: CASSPIAAGVTDTQYF
CDR3 DNA: TGTGCCAGCAGCCCCATCGCAGCGGGAGTCACAGATACGCAGTATTTT

J gene: TRBJ2-1
V gene: TRBV2
clone size: .
D gene: TRBD2
CDR3 protein: CASFFQRGGNEQFF
CDR3 DNA: TGTGCCAGCTTTTTCCAGCGGGGGGGCAATGAGCAGTTCTTC

J gene: TRBJ2-2
V gene: TRBV5-1
clone size: many
D gene: .
CDR3 protein: CASSLEQITGELFF
CDR3 DNA: TGCGCCAGCAGCTTGGAACAGATCACCGGGGAGCTGTTTTTT

J gene: TRBJ2-7
V gene: TRBV6-5
clone size: .
D gene: .
CDR3 protein: CASSYSRTASYEQYF
CDR3 DNA: TGTGCCAGCAGTTACTCTAGGACAGCCAGCTACGAGCAGTACTTC

J gene: TRBJ1-1
V gene: TRBV12-3/TRBV12-4
clone size: few
D gene: TRBD1
CDR3 protein: CASSRDRGRAAEAFF
CDR3 DNA: TGTGCCAGCAGTAGGGACAGGGGGCGCGCCGCTGAAGCTTTCTTT

J gene: TRBJ1-4
V gene: TRBV9
clone size: once
D gene: TRBD1
CDR3 protein: CASSGTSTGVGEKLFF
CDR3 DNA: TGTGCCAGCAGCGGAACCTCCACAGGGGTGGGGGAAAAACTGTTTTTT